This T cell receptor beta chain was found in a study of blood T cells in healthy people across ages. General study points: Long-lived donors carried more naive CD4+ cells and greater diversity than aged donors.

Primers used in a second PCR of roughly 6 to 12 cycles were a sample-barcoded 5' primer and a J-beta primer mix. All samples yielded 2.5 million or more CDR3-containing paired-end reads. Each CDR3 protein is one row after TCRdb ran MiXCR on the 5' RACE reads. The sample yields about 1.1 million distinct CDR3 sequences, about two fifths seen once. CDR1 is SGHDN, CDR2 FVKESK, per germline. Trimming took 4 bases from V and 3 from J, leaving 9 bases between them. This CDR3 is built from 13 residues. With respect to this clonotype: Its antigen is as yet unknown.

Donors were systemically healthy Caucasian individuals from Russia aged 6 to 90 years. Extraction of total RNA produced a minimum of 5 micrograms from each sample. The chain uses TRBV14 and TRBJ1-1; D is ambiguous. The material sequenced was blood. The receptor comes from a man aged 18 to 29 in good health. The CDR3 coding sequence is TGTGCCAGCAGCCCCGACCCCGACACTGAAGCTTTCTTT. Its protein product is CASSPDPDTEAFF.